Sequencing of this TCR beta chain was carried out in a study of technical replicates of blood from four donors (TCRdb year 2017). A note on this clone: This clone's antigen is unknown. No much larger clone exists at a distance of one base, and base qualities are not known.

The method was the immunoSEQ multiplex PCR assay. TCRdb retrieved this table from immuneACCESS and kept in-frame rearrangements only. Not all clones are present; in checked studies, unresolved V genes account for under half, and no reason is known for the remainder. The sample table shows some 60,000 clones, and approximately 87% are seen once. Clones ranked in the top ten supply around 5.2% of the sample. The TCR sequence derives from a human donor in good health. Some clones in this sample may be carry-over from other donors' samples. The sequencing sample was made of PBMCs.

The DNA is TGTGCCAGCAGCTTAGCGTCCAGCGGGATAGATACGCAGTATTTT. This yields the protein CASSLASSGIDTQYF. Recombination linked TRBV7-9 to TRBJ2-3; a stretch of 7 junction bases matches TRBD2. Via the germline V gene (reference sequence), CDR1 is SEHNR and CDR2 FQNEAQ. Trimmed from V: 0 bases; trimmed from J: 5 bases; junction bases lacking a gene match: 5. The CDR3 runs 15 amino acids, cysteine and phenylalanine included. Kept here is only the CDR3 DNA, which spans 45 bases and is read in frame from base 1.